Shown below are 17 T cell receptor beta chains from a single sample sequenced in a study of T cell repertoires in cytomegalovirus infection (dated by TCRdb to between 2017 and 2020). TCRdb shows the sequencer as Illumina HiSeq 1500. Clones were called with MiXCR by TCRdb after fastp trimmed the public reads at Q25, and only in-frame beta chains were retained. Rows with one shared CDR3 protein collapse into an entry with the most common genes and DNA. The table for this sample lists about half a million distinct CDR3 sequences; about 33% of them were counted only once. The ten most abundant clones make up roughly 17% of the sample. Their target antigens are unknown. The treatment or condition label of this sample denotes: in vitro stimulation with specific CMV peptide epitopes to enrich CMV-specific T cells. Material: cultured PBMCs, obtained from culture after CMV antigen stimulation. Receptors originate from a human donor in good health (CMV status not recorded). Some clones in this sample may be carry-over from other donors' samples.

The chain couples TRBV6-2 or TRBV6-3 to TRBJ2-3; TRBD2 agrees at 7 bases. Germline V CDR1 and CDR2: MNHEY, SVGEGT. The CDR3 totals 16 residues. J lost 5 bases, V lost 2 bases, and 10 bases had no gene match. CDR3 nucleotide sequence: TGTGCCAGCAGTTACAGCCGGTCCGGACTAGGAGATACGCAGTATTTT. Translation gives CASSYSRSGLGDTQYF.

This clonotype was counted between two and nine times. The chain employs TRBV7-8 and TRBJ1-1; D not certain. Trimming took off 5 bases at V and 8 bases at J, with 18 bases between the two ends. The length of the CDR3 is 14 residues. Germline lookup yields CDR1 SGHVS and CDR2 FQNEAQ. In nucleotides, the CDR3 is TGTGCCAGCAGCCAGAGGGAAGGGAAACGAGAAGCTTTCTTT. Translated: CASSQREGKREAFF.

This clonotype occurred a few times. This chain joins TRBV6-5 and TRBJ2-5; no reliable D call. The CDR3 totals 13 residues. CDR1 MNHEY and CDR2 SVGAGI come from the germline V gene. V shed 4 bases and J shed 5 bases, with 11 bases lying between them. CDR3 bases: TGTGCCAGCAGTTCTCGGAGACGGGAGACCCAGTACTTC. This sequence encodes CASSSRRRETQYF.

CDR3 coding DNA: TGCGCCAGCAGCCAAGATATGGACAGGGGTTATGGCTACACCTTC. Translation gives CASSQDMDRGYGYTF. This rearrangement joins TRBV4-3 to TRBJ1-2; 9 bases map to TRBD1. There are 15 residues in the CDR3. V lost 0 bases, J lost 5 bases, and 4 bases stayed unmatched. CDR1 is LGHNA and CDR2 is YSLEER in the germline V gene.

This clonotype was seen only a few times. The J gene is TRBJ2-7, the V gene TRBV19; no reliable D call. This CDR3 region has 14 residues. Trimming removed 7 bases from V and 0 bases from J, with 13 bases in between. Germline V gene sequence: CDR1 LNHDA, CDR2 SQIVND (reference sequence). The CDR3 region is CASIRGAYSYEQYV. CDR3 nucleotide sequence: TGTGCCAGTATACGTGGAGCGTACTCCTACGAGCAGTACGTC.

This clonotype was seen only once. The J gene is TRBJ2-7, the V gene TRBV13; TRBD2 is a possible D gene (5 bases). The CDR3 sequence is 13 residues long. With 5 bases removed from V and 3 bases from J, the gap between germline ends came to 11 bases. The germline gives CDR1 PRHDT, CDR2 FYEKMQ (reference sequence). CDR3 DNA sequence: TGTGCCAGCAGCGGCCCCCGGGACTACGAGCAGTACGTC. Its translation: CASSGPRDYEQYV.

This clonotype was observed a few times. The V and J genes are TRBV10-3 and TRBJ2-1, with TRBD2 as a possible D gene (7 bases). This CDR3 region has 13 residues. Looked up from germline, CDR1 is ENHRY and CDR2 is SYGVKD. V lost 6 bases, J lost 8 bases, and 14 bases lay in between. The CDR3 DNA follows: TGTGCCATCAGAGGGGGAGGGCTGGATGAGCAGTTCTTC. This gives the protein CAIRGGGLDEQFF.

This clonotype has only a few counts. The V call is TRBV28, the J call TRBJ2-7; 9 nucleotides line up with TRBD2. This CDR3 is built from 18 residues. V dropped 3 bases and J dropped 2; count of bases not matched to a gene: 14. Germline CDR1 and CDR2: MDHEN and SYDVKM. Here the CDR3 reads CASSLGLAGRRAAYEQYV. The CDR3 DNA reads as TGTGCCAGCAGTTTGGGGCTAGCGGGACGCAGGGCTGCCTACGAGCAGTACGTC.

J is TRBJ2-6 and V is TRBV19, with 12 nucleotides matching TRBD1. CDR3 length: 18 residues. Germline assignment: CDR1 LNHDA and CDR2 SQIVND (reference sequence). V was pared by 6 bases and J by 1 base, with 7 bases of the junction left unmatched. The CDR3 loop reads CASSYGTGGGSGANVLTF. CDR3 nucleotide sequence: TGTGCCAGTAGCTACGGGACAGGGGGCGGTTCTGGGGCCAACGTCCTGACTTTC.

This clonotype showed up just a few times. V and J are TRBV2 and TRBJ2-3; 9 nucleotides line up with TRBD2. V shed 1 base, J shed 6 bases, and the junction held 8 bases outside the gene matches. There are 16 residues in the CDR3. The germline V gene encodes CDR1 SNHLY and CDR2 FYNNEI. The DNA of the CDR3 is TGTGCCAGCAGTGAAGATTATAGCGGGAGTCACGATACGCAGTATTTT. Translating gives CASSEDYSGSHDTQYF.

This clonotype was found once. The V and J genes are TRBV20-1 and TRBJ2-5, with 7 positions matching TRBD2. V shed 5 bases and J 5 bases; nucleotides not matched to a gene: 11. The CDR3 is 14 residues long. The germline V gene encodes CDR1 DFQATT and CDR2 SNEGSKA (reference sequence). This CDR3 is CSARGVTSEETQYF. The CDR3 DNA is TGCAGTGCTCGGGGGGTAACCTCGGAGGAGACCCAGTACTTC.

The chain recombines TRBV6-2 or TRBV6-3 with TRBJ2-2; 15 bases line up with TRBD2. CDR1 and CDR2 from the germline V gene are MNHEY and SVGEGT. The CDR3 sequence is 18 residues long. Germline trimming cut 2 bases from V and 5 bases from J; bases unmatched to any gene: 6. For the CDR3, the DNA is TGTGCCAGCAGTTACCGGGGGACTAGCGGGAGGCGGACCGGGGAGCTGTTTTTT. Amino acids: CASSYRGTSGRRTGELFF.

In this sample, this clonotype turned up a few times. V is TRBV9 and J is TRBJ1-5, with no clear D. The CDR3 runs 15 residues. The ends were cut back, 3 bases at V and 0 bases at J, with 10 bases in the middle. Germline assignment: CDR1 SGDLS and CDR2 YYNGEE. In DNA form, the CDR3 reads TGTGCCAGCAGCGCACACATTAATAGCAATCAGCCCCAGCATTTT. Protein: CASSAHINSNQPQHF.

This chain uses TRBV11-2 with TRBJ2-1; D is unresolved. With the DNA end fitting TRBJ2-7 better, the J assignment may be wrong. The germline gives CDR1 SGHAT, CDR2 FQNNGV. The CDR3 has 15 amino acids. Here the CDR3 reads CASSLALPPYNEQYF. As DNA, the CDR3 is TGTGCCAGCAGCTTAGCCCTCCCCCCGTACAATGAGCAGTACTTC.

V is TRBV5-4 and J is TRBJ1-1, with 9 bases identical to TRBD1. From germline, CDR1 is SGHNT and CDR2 YYREEE (reference sequence). The V gene end was trimmed by 3 bases and the J gene end by 0 bases; junction bases not matched to a gene: 9. The CDR3 covers 17 residues. CDR3 sequence reads: CASSSKTGGGLNTEAFF. The CDR3 DNA is TGTGCCAGCAGCTCCAAGACAGGGGGGGGATTGAACACTGAAGCTTTCTTT.

The chain joins TRBV7-2 to TRBJ2-2; D call uncertain. This CDR3 is 15 amino acids long. Trimming removed 1 base from V and 2 bases from J, with 8 bases in between. Germline lookup yields CDR1 SGHTA and CDR2 FQGNSA. CDR3 residues: CASSLVVGNTGELFF. DNA for the CDR3: TGTGCCAGCAGCTTAGTCGTGGGAAACACCGGGGAGCTGTTTTTT.

In this sample, this clonotype turned up a few times. The rearrangement links TRBV6-1 to TRBJ2-5; 11 positions match TRBD2. This CDR3 region has 16 residues. Germline V gene sequence: CDR1 MNHNS, CDR2 SASEGT. J lost 1 base, V lost 6 bases, and 7 bases had no gene match. The CDR3 spells CASRHLAGGPQETQYF. The CDR3 DNA follows: TGTGCCAGCAGGCACTTAGCGGGAGGGCCCCAAGAGACCCAGTACTTC.